What follows describes a single T cell receptor beta chain. Its antigen is unknown. The record has no base qualities; no much larger clone is one base away. The record originates from a study of resident and recirculating memory T cells in vitiligo (dated by TCRdb to the late 2010s). With regard to the full study: For TCR beta sequencing, each of 3 stable vitiligo patients provided PBMCs and epidermis from shave biopsies taken at two lesional sites and two nonlesional sites. Without any cell sorting, samples were homogenized immediately before genomic DNA was extracted using the Qiagen DNeasy Blood & Tissue Kit. The human TCR beta sequencing was designed to test whether specific clones found in lesional vitiligo skin differed from the clones found in nonlesional skin and in blood. Broad study findings and their caveats: Overlap and correlation analysis showed no significant repertoire overlap between biopsies except for each lesion with itself, even within a single patient. Mechanistic studies in the future are needed to assess how much the detected T cell clones and the human Trm pools versus Tcm pools each contribute. TCR sequences were not found to be conserved across biopsy sites or patients, suggesting that different lesions are infiltrated by different T cell clones, a pattern described as private specificity. No unique dominant TCR clone was detected, and variation in clonality was observed among vitiligo lesions.

Clipping removes 5 bases from V and 4 bases from J, with 4 as the unmatched junction base count. The CDR3 has 13 amino acids, counting the end cysteine and phenylalanine. The DNA shown is the 39-base CDR3, in frame from base 1. CDR1 and CDR2, per the germline V gene (reference sequence), are SEHNR and FQNEAQ. A patient's vitiligo counted as stable when the lesions had not changed at all during the previous 6 months. To count as stable, patients also needed to show no confetti depigmentation, which is a clinical sign of active vitiligo. Any patient who had received treatment in the previous three months was excluded. Ficoll density gradient centrifugation was used to isolate PBMCs from heparinized blood, after which the PBMCs were flash-frozen. TCR beta chains were amplified from genomic DNA with the immunoSEQ hsTCRB kit. Sequencing of TCR beta libraries was performed on an Illumina MiSeq instrument by the immunoSEQ service. The study's processing was this. Analysis of the repertoire data was performed with the immunoSEQ Analyzer. TCRdb re-hosts the immuneACCESS table, in-frame sequences only. Its copies lack some clones; in the studies checked, an unresolved V gene accounts for under half of them, and the cause for the rest is not known. V, J and clone size reflect that table, while D and trimming were determined from the DNA. The sample table shows some 70,000 clones, and roughly 92% are seen once. The ten largest clones add up to more than 4% of the sample.

The V and J genes are TRBV7-9 and TRBJ1-1; 7 middle bases align to TRBD1. The receptor was derived from a male donor with vitiligo. The specimen was blood. The nucleotide sequence reads TGTGCCAGCAGCGCCGGGACAGTCACTGAAGCTTTCTTT. This yields the protein CASSAGTVTEAFF.